This T cell receptor (beta chain) was documented in a study of T cells in Graves' hyperthyroidism and ophthalmopathy. Study conclusions and caveats: Most clonotypes that expanded in the thyroid above 0.001 also showed up in blood. The model's output predicted ophthalmopathy at a median of about 6.5 months prior to onset.

The blood sample predates any ophthalmopathy symptoms, coming from first hyperthyroidism diagnosis. TCR beta CDR3 regions were amplified from RNA transcripts. HTBI primers were used for first-round RT-PCR of the TCR CDR3. TCRdb reanalysed the multiplex PCR reads using MiXCR and keeps one entry per CDR3 protein. The repertoire has approximately 600,000 distinct CDR3 sequences, around 13% of them found once; the top ten carry 4.5% to 6%. This clonotype was seen at least ten times. Its antigen remains unidentified. Per the germline V gene, CDR1 is DFQATT and CDR2 is SNEGSKA (reference sequence). V lost 1 base to trimming and J lost 5 bases, with 11 bases between them. The CDR3 sequence is 13 residues long.

The origin of this receptor is a woman aged 30 to 39 with Graves' hyperthyroidism that later progressed to Graves' ophthalmopathy. The J gene is TRBJ2-5, the V gene TRBV20-1, with D tentatively TRBD1 or TRBD2 (6 bases each). The sample was blood. The CDR3 DNA follows: TGCAGTGCTAGAGGCACAGGGAGGGAGACCCAGTACTTC. This codes for CSARGTGRETQYF.